Shown below are 31 T cell receptor beta chains from a single sample sequenced in a study of blood T cell repertoires in COVID-19. The method was immunoSEQ multiplex PCR; TCRdb's version includes in-frame clones alone and lacks a portion of them. The data contain 55,000 to 75,000 clones, around 89% of them seen just once; the ten biggest clones take up around 3.7%. Specimen: peripheral blood. The receptors come from a human donor in a cohort sampled during active COVID-19.

The V gene is TRBV6-6, the J gene TRBJ2-4, with 8 bases fitting TRBD2. CDR1 is MNHNY and CDR2 is SVGAGI in the germline V gene (reference sequence). The CDR3 spans 14 residues. V lost 5 bases and J lost 5; bases outside the gene matches: 5. The CDR3 sequence is CASSTSGRENIQYF. The CDR3 region has the DNA TGTGCCAGCAGTACTAGCGGAAGGGAAAACATTCAGTACTTC.

The genes are TRBV19 and TRBJ2-1, with D perhaps matching TRBD2 (5 bases). This CDR3 is built from 16 residues. V dropped 7 bases and J dropped 0 bases, with 16 bases sitting between them. Germline CDR1 reads LNHDA; CDR2 reads SQIVND (reference sequence). This CDR3 is CASTLDSTDSYNEQFF. The CDR3 nucleotides read TGTGCCAGTACTCTGGACTCAACTGACTCCTACAATGAGCAGTTCTTC.

V gene TRBV6-2 or TRBV6-3 combines with J gene TRBJ2-2, with D perhaps TRBD1 (6 bases). The CDR3 length is 19 residues. The V end was cut by 0 bases, the J end by 6 bases, with 23 bases between. Germline V gene lookup returns CDR1 MNHEY and CDR2 SVGEGT. The CDR3: CASSYSTGGFRGTSGELFF. Written as DNA, the CDR3 is TGTGCCAGCAGTTACTCGACAGGAGGTTTTCGCGGAACATCCGGGGAGCTGTTTTTT.

The CDR3 spells CASSEWSSGRASTGELFF. CDR3 coding DNA: TGCGCCAGCAGTGAGTGGTCTAGCGGGAGGGCCTCTACCGGGGAGCTGTTTTTT. The chain uses TRBV10-1 and TRBJ2-2; 12 bases align to TRBD2. This CDR3 is 18 amino acids long. Germline V gene data show CDR1 as WNHNN and CDR2 as SYGVQD (reference sequence). V lost 1 base and J lost 5; bases outside the gene matches: 8.

The chain joins TRBV6-5 to TRBJ1-2; TRBD1 agrees at 7 bases. The CDR3 is 13 residues long. Germline CDR1 and CDR2: MNHEY and SVGAGI. J gave up 4 bases and V 10 bases, and 9 bases lay outside the gene matches. The CDR3, as DNA: TGTGCCACTACATCACAGGGGATCTATGGCTACACCTTC. Its protein is CATTSQGIYGYTF.

The rearrangement joins TRBV27 to TRBJ1-4, with no clear D. Germline V gene lookup returns CDR1 MNHEY and CDR2 SMNVEV (reference sequence). The length of the CDR3 is 15 residues. Trimming shortened V by 4 bases and J by 7 bases, and 16 bases separated the two germline ends. CDR3 DNA sequence: TGTGCCAGCAGTTACCTCGCGGGAGCTCCTGAAAAACTGTTTTTT. As protein: CASSYLAGAPEKLFF.

The chain recombines TRBV11-2 with TRBJ1-1; D is unresolved. Germline CDR1 is SGHAT and CDR2 is FQNNGV. CDR3 length: 17 amino acids. V lost 7 bases to trimming and J lost 0 bases, with 21 bases between them. The CDR3: CASKPWPYKMLNTEAFF. CDR3 bases: TGTGCCAGCAAACCTTGGCCGTACAAAATGCTGAACACTGAAGCTTTCTTT.

The chain employs TRBV30 and TRBJ2-5; tentative D call: TRBD1 (5 bases). V lost 2 bases and J lost 0, with 13 bases in between. From germline, CDR1 is GTSNPN and CDR2 SVGIG (reference sequence). The CDR3 has 15 amino acids. CDR3 nucleotides: TGTGCCTGGAGTCGACAGAGAGCTTACCAAGAGACCCAGTACTTC. Encoded protein: CAWSRQRAYQETQYF.

This chain links TRBV18 with TRBJ2-7; weak D call: TRBD2 (5 bases). With 0 bases removed from V and 9 bases from J, the gap between germline ends came to 9 bases. The CDR3 covers 12 residues. In germline, CDR1 is KGHSH, CDR2 LQKENI. CDR3 region: CASSPPGGWQYF. The CDR3 DNA follows: TGTGCCAGCTCACCACCAGGCGGGTGGCAGTACTTC.

The chain uses TRBV24-1 and TRBJ2-1, with TRBD2 identical over 10 bases. V shed 3 bases and J 15 bases; nucleotides not matched to a gene: 10. The CDR3 runs 14 residues. Germline V lookup: CDR1 KGHDR, CDR2 SFDVKD. The CDR3 here is CATSDTYSGGPLFF. Written as DNA, the CDR3 is TGTGCCACCAGTGATACCTATAGCGGGGGGCCTTTGTTCTTC.

The chain couples TRBV10-1 to TRBJ2-1, with 8 positions matching TRBD1. The CDR3 has 17 residues. Germline CDR1 WNHNN, CDR2 SYGVQD (reference sequence). V was clipped by 5 bases and J by 4 bases; unmatched bases: 13. In DNA, the CDR3 is TGCGCCAGCAGTCACCAAAGACAGGGGTTCCCTTACAATGAGCAGTTCTTC. Its protein is CASSHQRQGFPYNEQFF.

V and J are TRBV6-1 and TRBJ2-5, with D possibly TRBD2 on 7 matching bases. The V and J ends lost 0 bases and 5 bases respectively, with 19 bases between them. The CDR3 sequence is 17 residues long. Per the germline V gene, CDR1 is MNHNS and CDR2 is SASEGT. In DNA, the CDR3 is TGTGCCAGCAGTGAAGCTTTCACGGGGGGCATAGGGGAGACCCAGTACTTC. This translates into CASSEAFTGGIGETQYF.

The CDR3 is CASSSQHLNRELIEKLFF. Here the CDR3 DNA reads TGTGCCAGCAGTTCTCAACACCTGAACAGGGAACTTATTGAAAAACTGTTTTTT. The gene calls are TRBV28 and TRBJ1-4; D might be TRBD1 (6 bases). The CDR3 covers 18 residues. Germline V CDR1 and CDR2: MDHEN, SYDVKM. Trimming removed 4 bases from V and 7 bases from J, with 25 bases in between.

This clone has more than one count but fewer than ten. The chain has TRBV7-6 and TRBJ2-5; the match to TRBD2 covers 10 bases. This CDR3 has 15 amino acids. V dropped 5 bases and J dropped 1; count of bases not matched to a gene: 4. From germline, CDR1 is SGHVS and CDR2 FNYEAQ. CDR3: CASSVTSGAQETQYF. CDR3 coding DNA: TGTGCCAGCAGCGTTACTAGCGGGGCCCAAGAGACCCAGTACTTC.

This rearrangement joins TRBV4-3 to TRBJ1-6; D is possibly TRBD1 (5 bases). The V gene lost 0 bases and the J gene lost 3 bases, with 18 bases spanning the gap. This CDR3 contains 19 residues. The germline V gene encodes CDR1 LGHNA and CDR2 YSLEER. The CDR3 region has the DNA TGCGCCAGCAGCCAAGAGTGGGGCTTAGTAGGGAACTATAATTCACCCCTCCACTTT. This encodes CASSQEWGLVGNYNSPLHF.

This chain joins TRBV4-1 and TRBJ1-2; a possible D gene is TRBD1 (5 bases). The germline V gene has CDR1 MGHRA and CDR2 YSYEKL. This CDR3 comprises 15 residues. V was clipped by 6 bases and J by 3 bases, with 17 bases between them. CDR3 in amino acids: CASRPGGARDYGYTF. The DNA for the CDR3 is TGCGCCAGCAGGCCTGGAGGGGCAAGGGACTATGGCTACACCTTC.

This sequence joins TRBV9 and TRBJ1-2; the match to TRBD1 covers 9 bases. CDR3 length: 15 amino acids. In germline, CDR1 is SGDLS, CDR2 YYNGEE. V trimming: 4 bases; J trimming: 6 bases; junction bases outside the gene matches: 10. DNA for the CDR3: TGTGCCAGCAGCTCTCGAGACAGGGGGATCAATGGCTACACCTTC. It yields the protein CASSSRDRGINGYTF.

The chain combines TRBV11-2 with TRBJ2-1; tentatively, D is TRBD2 (5 bases). The germline V gene has CDR1 SGHAT and CDR2 FQNNGV. There are 14 residues in the CDR3. The V and J ends lost 6 bases and 7 bases respectively, with 16 bases between them. The CDR3 reads CASSRGLGSNEQFF. CDR3 DNA: TGTGCCAGCAGTCGAGGGCTAGGGTCAAATGAGCAGTTCTTC.

The genes are TRBV19 and TRBJ1-1; 8 positions agree with TRBD1. This CDR3 has 15 amino acids. The junction had 11 bases not matched to a gene; V was cut back by 5 bases and J by 6 bases. The germline V gene has CDR1 LNHDA and CDR2 SQIVND (reference sequence). DNA of the CDR3: TGTGCCAGTAGTCCTCGGGCAGGGGGCGCCCCTGAAGCTTTCTTT. It is translated as CASSPRAGGAPEAFF.

This chain links TRBV7-2 with TRBJ2-3; TRBD2 matches 7 bases. This CDR3 region has 16 residues. Trimming at V came to 4 bases and at J to 8 bases, leaving 15 bases not matched to a gene. Germline lookup yields CDR1 SGHTA and CDR2 FQGNSA. The CDR3 bases are TGTGCCAGCAGCTCAAGGACGGGGGAGGGTATTGGTACGCAGTATTTT. Translation: CASSSRTGEGIGTQYF.

The chain recombines TRBV19 with TRBJ1-3; D is unresolved. This CDR3 comprises 15 residues. V was trimmed by 3 bases and J by 0 bases, leaving 9 bases between them. Germline V CDR1 and CDR2: LNHDA, SQIVND (reference sequence). As DNA, the CDR3 is TGTGCCAGTAGTATCGGTCGAGTCTCTGGAAACACCATATATTTT. Protein: CASSIGRVSGNTIYF.

This clone was seen only once. This chain joins TRBV6-2 or TRBV6-3 and TRBJ2-6; D ambiguous. CDR3 size: 12 residues. Germline-derived CDR1 and CDR2 are MNHEY and SVGEGT. The V gene lost 5 bases and the J gene lost 4 bases, with 3 bases spanning the gap. The DNA of the CDR3 is TGTGCCAGCAGTAGCGGGGCCAACGTCCTGACTTTC. It yields the protein CASSSGANVLTF.

This sequence joins TRBV4-1 and TRBJ2-5; 7 bases line up with TRBD2. This CDR3 is built from 15 residues. Germline V CDR1 and CDR2: MGHRA, YSYEKL. Unmatched junction bases numbered 10, after V lost 4 bases and J lost 5 bases. The CDR3 region is CASSRPTSRPETQYF. For the CDR3, the DNA is TGCGCCAGCAGCCGACCGACTAGCCGCCCTGAGACCCAGTACTTC.

The V call is TRBV6-5, the J call TRBJ2-5; 7 bases are a match to TRBD1. Germline-derived CDR1 and CDR2 are MNHEY and SVGAGI. The junction had 6 bases not matched to a gene; V was cut back by 0 bases and J by 5 bases. This CDR3 contains 15 residues. As DNA, the CDR3 is TGTGCCAGCAGTTACTCTGGGGACAGAGTTGAGACCCAGTACTTC. Protein product: CASSYSGDRVETQYF.

CDR3 residues: CASSLGDRGYGYTF. In DNA form, the CDR3 reads TGTGCCAGCAGCTTAGGGGACAGGGGCTATGGCTACACCTTC. The rearrangement uses TRBV7-6 and TRBJ1-2; 10 bases align to TRBD1. V shed 1 base and J 4 bases; nucleotides not matched to a gene: 0. Germline assignment: CDR1 SGHVS and CDR2 FNYEAQ. This CDR3 has 14 residues. The full variable domain, completed using reference TRBV7-6 and TRBJ1-2, is GAGVSQSPRYKVTKRGQDVALRCDPISGHVSLYWYRQALGQGPEFLTYFNYEAQQDKSGLPNDRFSAERPEGSISTLTIQRTEQRDSAMYRCASSLGDRGYGYTFGSGTRLTVV.

The gene calls are TRBV7-2 and TRBJ2-1; D remains ambiguous. CDR3 size: 12 residues. Per the germline V gene, CDR1 is SGHTA and CDR2 is FQGNSA. The V and J ends lost 2 bases and 7 bases respectively, with 6 bases between them. The CDR3, as DNA: TGTGCCAGCAGCTTAAGCTTAAATGAGCAGTTCTTC. Translating gives CASSLSLNEQFF. The complete variable domain, with remaining parts taken from reference TRBV7-2 and TRBJ2-1, reads GAGVSQSPSNKVTEKGKDVELRCDPISGHTALYWYRQSLGQGLEFLIYFQGNSAPDKSGLPSDRFSAERTGGSVSTLTIQRTQQEDSAVYLCASSLSLNEQFFGPGTRLTVL.

J is TRBJ2-7 and V is TRBV28; 7 bases line up with TRBD2. The CDR3 is 16 residues long. Germline loops: CDR1 MDHEN, CDR2 SYDVKM. V shed 6 bases, J shed 2 bases, and the junction held 13 bases outside the gene matches. This chain's CDR3 is CASSPPRASGTYEQYF. Written as DNA, the CDR3 is TGTGCCAGCAGCCCACCCCGGGCTAGCGGAACCTACGAGCAGTACTTC.

This chain uses TRBV4-3 with TRBJ2-3; 7 bases map to TRBD2. The CDR3 has 15 residues. The germline V gene encodes CDR1 LGHNA and CDR2 YSLEER. V lost 4 bases, J lost 1 base, and 5 bases stayed unmatched. CDR3 region: CASSLGTKGTDTQYF. The CDR3 DNA follows: TGCGCCAGCAGCCTCGGGACTAAAGGCACAGATACGCAGTATTTT.

The rearrangement joins TRBV4-1 to TRBJ2-7, with 7 bases fitting TRBD2. The CDR3 length is 18 residues. Germline V CDR1 and CDR2: MGHRA, YSYEKL. The V segment lost 1 base and the J segment 3 bases; nucleotides outside the gene matches: 15. For the CDR3, the DNA is TGCGCCAGCAGCCAAGCCGAACCGAAGCGGGGACTTGGCTACGAGCAGTACTTC. This sequence encodes CASSQAEPKRGLGYEQYF.

The chain employs TRBV5-6 and TRBJ2-5; D gene ambiguous. This CDR3 is built from 12 residues. V was shortened by 5 bases and J by 1 base, with 6 bases between the two germline ends. Germline CDR1 and CDR2: SGHDT and YYEEEE. Written as DNA, the CDR3 is TGTGCCAGCAGAGCCCGCCAAGAGACCCAGTACTTC. Translated: CASRARQETQYF.

The J gene is TRBJ2-7, the V gene TRBV11-2, with 10 positions matching TRBD1. CDR1 and CDR2 (germline): SGHAT, FQNNGV. V trimming: 5 bases; J trimming: 1 base; junction bases outside the gene matches: 8. The CDR3 loop spans 16 amino acids. The CDR3 is CASSPNRDRGSYEQYF. CDR3 nucleotides: TGTGCCAGCAGCCCGAACCGGGACAGGGGTTCCTACGAGCAGTACTTC.